The 28 T cell receptor beta chains below were found in one sample sequenced in a study of shared clonotypes between healthy human individuals (dated by TCRdb to about 2020). Library construction relied on the immunoSEQ multiplex PCR assay. Here the immuneACCESS table is served through TCRdb, limited to in-frame sequences with V and J called. Missing clones are a known gap in these copies; in checked studies unresolved V genes cover under half, and the rest lacks a known reason. The sample records 2,100,000 or so clones, approximately 95% of which are singletons. The top ten clones comprise roughly 0.13% of the sample. The sample taken for sequencing was naive CD4+ T cells sorted from blood. The meaning of the sample's cell subset or site label: CD45RA+ positively selected. The receptors were gathered from a young man in good health.

The chain couples TRBV7-6 to TRBJ1-5; D unclear. This CDR3 has 14 residues. Trimming took 1 base from V and 6 from J, leaving 10 bases between them. Germline CDR1 reads SGHVS; CDR2 reads FNYEAQ. The CDR3 is CASSLGGQFQPQHF. For the CDR3, the DNA is TGTGCCAGCAGCTTAGGCGGGCAGTTTCAGCCCCAGCATTTT.

V and J are TRBV18 and TRBJ2-7, with a possible D match to TRBD1 (5 bases). Germline assignment: CDR1 KGHSH and CDR2 LQKENI. V lost 5 bases, J lost 0 bases, and 11 bases lay in between. The CDR3 consists of 14 residues. CDR3 coding DNA: TGTGCCAGCTCAAACAGGAAGAGCTCCTACGAGCAGTACTTC. Amino acid sequence: CASSNRKSSYEQYF.

This sequence joins TRBV29-1 and TRBJ2-3, with TRBD1 identical over 9 bases. CDR1 and CDR2 (germline): SQVTM, ANQGSEA. The CDR3 is 14 residues long. With V trimmed by 6 bases and J by 3 bases, 7 bases remained unmatched. CDR3 in DNA: TGCAGCGTAGAACAGGGGGCAGGGACAGATACGCAGTATTTT. Protein product: CSVEQGAGTDTQYF.

The chain joins TRBV6-4 to TRBJ1-3, with D maybe TRBD1 (5 bases). This CDR3 has 16 amino acids. Between the trimmed V and J ends, which lost 6 bases and 2 bases, there was a span of 17 bases. The V gene's germline CDR1 is MRHNA and CDR2 SNTAGT. CDR3 bases: TGTGCCAGCAGGTTGCCGGGACCAGTCCCTGGAAACACCATATATTTT. Translating it yields CASRLPGPVPGNTIYF.

V is TRBV7-8 and J is TRBJ2-2, with 8 bases aligning to TRBD1. The trim removed 5 bases at V and 1 base at J, leaving 12 bases unmatched. Germline values: CDR1 SGHVS, CDR2 FQNEAQ. The CDR3 is 18 amino acids. In DNA form, the CDR3 reads TGTGCCAGCAGCCTTACGCCAGGGGGCGCGATGAACACCGGGGAGCTGTTTTTT. Translation gives CASSLTPGGAMNTGELFF.

V and J are TRBV5-4 and TRBJ1-1; D is unclear. Trimming took off 6 bases at V and 1 base at J, with 13 bases between the two ends. CDR3 length: 14 residues. Germline V gene sequence: CDR1 SGHNT, CDR2 YYREEE (reference sequence). This CDR3 is CASTPRTGNTEAFF. In DNA, the CDR3 is TGTGCCAGCACCCCGAGGACGGGGAACACTGAAGCTTTCTTT.

This rearrangement joins TRBV7-2 to TRBJ2-7, with D tentatively TRBD2 (5 bases). This CDR3 contains 12 residues. The V end was cut by 3 bases, the J end by 6 bases, with 9 bases between. CDR1 and CDR2 (germline): SGHTA, FQGNSA. Written as DNA, the CDR3 is TGTGCCAGCAGCTTGGGAGTGTTCGAGCAGTACTTC. Amino acid sequence: CASSLGVFEQYF. The whole variable domain, remainder taken from reference TRBV7-2 and TRBJ2-7, is GAGVSQSPSNKVTEKGKDVELRCDPISGHTALYWYRQSLGQGLEFLIYFQGNSAPDKSGLPSDRFSAERTGGSVSTLTIQRTQQEDSAVYLCASSLGVFEQYFGPGTRLTVT.

The chain uses TRBV5-6 and TRBJ1-5; D ambiguous. The germline V and J ends were trimmed by 0 bases and 12 bases, with 10 bases remaining between them. CDR3 size: 12 residues. In germline, CDR1 is SGHDT, CDR2 YYEEEE. The CDR3 DNA follows: TGTGCCAGCAGCTTGGGAAGGACTGTCCAGCATTTT. Protein sequence: CASSLGRTVQHF.

The chain couples TRBV18 to TRBJ1-1; the D is unclear. This CDR3 is 13 amino acids long. Germline V CDR1 and CDR2: KGHSH, LQKENI. With 6 bases removed from V and 1 base from J, the gap between germline ends came to 9 bases. The CDR3 nucleotides are TGTGCCAGCTCGCGGGGAACGAACACTGAAGCTTTCTTT. Protein: CASSRGTNTEAFF.

The chain carries TRBV20-1 and TRBJ1-5; unclear D gene. Germline values: CDR1 DFQATT, CDR2 SNEGSKA (reference sequence). The length of the CDR3 is 10 residues. CDR3 DNA sequence: TGCAGCATTTGCAATCAGCCCCAGCATTTT. It yields the protein CSICNQPQHF.

J is TRBJ2-7 and V is TRBV7-2, with a weak D call TRBD1 (5 bases). Germline V gene sequence: CDR1 SGHTA, CDR2 FQGNSA. The CDR3 totals 14 residues. V lost 5 bases and J 7 bases, leaving 18 bases between the germline ends. The CDR3 reads CASSRQFVNLEQYF. For the CDR3, the DNA is TGTGCCAGCAGCAGACAGTTCGTAAACTTAGAGCAGTACTTC.

V is TRBV6-1 and J is TRBJ1-1; 7 bases align to TRBD1. Germline CDR1 MNHNS, CDR2 SASEGT. With V trimmed by 5 bases and J by 4 bases, 7 bases remained unmatched. The CDR3 has 14 amino acids. The CDR3 DNA sequence: TGTGCCAGCAGTTCAGCCAGGGGGGCCACTGAAGCTTTCTTT. Protein sequence: CASSSARGATEAFF.

This clone occurred once. The same CDR3 also results from other DNA sequences found in this sample. CDR3 in amino acids: CASSRGLGYEQYF. Written as DNA, the CDR3 is TGTGCCAGCAGTCGGGGCCTAGGATACGAGCAGTACTTC. The chain carries TRBV2 and TRBJ2-7, with D perhaps matching TRBD1 or TRBD2 (5 bases each). Trimming took off 5 bases at V and 4 bases at J, with 12 bases between the two ends. From germline, CDR1 is SNHLY and CDR2 FYNNEI. The CDR3 is 13 residues long.

This clone has more than one count but fewer than ten. The same CDR3 can be traced to other DNA sequences in this sample. This CDR3 is CASSQGYEQYF. In DNA, the CDR3 is TGTGCCAGCAGCCAGGGCTACGAGCAGTACTTC. This chain links TRBV14 with TRBJ2-7, with D hard to call. The CDR3 loop spans 11 amino acids. Trimming took 3 bases from V and 3 from J, leaving 3 bases between them. The V gene's germline CDR1 is SGHDN and CDR2 FVKESK.

J is TRBJ1-1 and V is TRBV6-6; 7 bases line up with TRBD1. V lost 4 bases to trimming and J lost 1 base; unmatched junction nucleotides: 6. The germline V gene encodes CDR1 MNHNY and CDR2 SVGAGI (reference sequence). This CDR3 contains 15 residues. CDR3 nucleotides: TGTGCCAGCAGTTCTCTAGGGGGCGGGAACACTGAAGCTTTCTTT. It is translated as CASSSLGGGNTEAFF.

This chain connects TRBV25-1 to TRBJ1-1; the match to TRBD1 covers 7 bases. CDR3 length: 15 amino acids. V trimming: 3 bases; J trimming: 3 bases; junction bases outside the gene matches: 7. CDR1 is MGHDK, CDR2 SYGVNS, per germline. The CDR3 DNA sequence: TGTGCCAGCAGTGATACCAGGGGGAGTGACACTGAAGCTTTCTTT. This sequence encodes CASSDTRGSDTEAFF.

The chain has TRBV5-1 and TRBJ2-5; 7 bases line up with TRBD2. CDR3 size: 14 residues. Germline V CDR1 and CDR2: SGHRS, YFSETQ. Trimming removed 4 bases from V and 5 bases from J; junction bases left unmatched: 8. CDR3 DNA: TGCGCCAGCAGCGGAGCGGGGAGAGATGAGACCCAGTACTTC. Amino acids: CASSGAGRDETQYF.

The genes are TRBV6-5 and TRBJ1-1, with D unclear. Trimming stripped 5 bases from V and 7 bases from J, with 14 bases between. The CDR3 contains 13 residues. Germline CDR1 reads MNHEY; CDR2 reads SVGAGI. DNA of the CDR3: TGTGCCAGCAGTGTTTCCGAGAACGTTGAAGCTTTCTTT. It codes for CASSVSENVEAFF.

The gene calls are TRBV28 and TRBJ1-2; 7 positions match TRBD1. The CDR3 covers 13 residues. V trimming: 6 bases; J trimming: 11 bases; junction bases outside the gene matches: 12. Germline values: CDR1 MDHEN, CDR2 SYDVKM. CDR3 DNA sequence: TGTGCCAGCAGCGAATTTGACAGGGACTATTACACCTTC. Its translation: CASSEFDRDYYTF.

The genes are TRBV6-1 and TRBJ2-7, with a tentative D call TRBD1 (6 bases). Trimming stripped 1 base from V and 3 bases from J, with 10 bases between. The CDR3 is 14 amino acids. Germline V CDR1 and CDR2: MNHNS, SASEGT. CDR3 region: CASSEVGTLYEQYF. The CDR3 region has the DNA TGTGCCAGCAGTGAAGTGGGGACACTCTACGAGCAGTACTTC.

J is TRBJ2-7 and V is TRBV4-3; maybe TRBD2 (6 bases). This CDR3 has 15 residues. V dropped 2 bases and J dropped 5 bases, with 16 bases sitting between them. The germline V gene encodes CDR1 LGHNA and CDR2 YSLEER. CDR3 loop: CASSQSRDSSDEQYF. CDR3 DNA: TGCGCCAGCAGCCAATCCCGGGACTCCTCTGACGAGCAGTACTTC.

This chain links TRBV9 with TRBJ2-7, with 10 bases aligning to TRBD1. The CDR3 contains 16 residues. Germline CDR1 SGDLS, CDR2 YYNGEE. Germline trimming cut 0 bases from V and 5 bases from J; bases unmatched to any gene: 8. In DNA form, the CDR3 reads TGTGCCAGCAGCGTAGGAACGGGACAGGGGTTTGACGAGCAGTACTTC. Its protein is CASSVGTGQGFDEQYF.

This clone was recorded only once. The chain couples TRBV7-8 to TRBJ1-6, with D uncertain. Looked up from germline, CDR1 is SGHVS and CDR2 is FQNEAQ. The CDR3 has 14 residues. V lost 1 base and J 7 bases, leaving 8 bases between the germline ends. CDR3 loop: CASSLGLENSPLHF. Written as DNA, the CDR3 is TGTGCCAGCAGCTTAGGTCTGGAAAATTCACCCCTCCACTTT.

V is TRBV11-2 and J is TRBJ2-1, with D unresolved. V was cut by 5 bases and J by 0 bases, with 8 bases left in between. This CDR3 spans 14 amino acids. Germline loops: CDR1 SGHAT, CDR2 FQNNGV. This CDR3 reads CASSPERSYNEQFF. CDR3 sequence (DNA): TGTGCCAGCAGCCCGGAACGCTCCTACAATGAGCAGTTCTTC. Combining the CDR3 with reference TRBV11-2 and TRBJ2-1 gives the whole variable domain EAGVAQSPRYKIIEKRQSVAFWCNPISGHATLYWYQQILGQGPKLLIQFQNNGVVDDSQLPKDRFSAERLKGVDSTLKIQPAKLEDSAVYLCASSPERSYNEQFFGPGTRLTVL.

This clone was seen a single time. The J gene is TRBJ1-3, the V gene TRBV29-1; maybe TRBD1 (5 bases). Trimming stripped 5 bases from V and 0 bases from J, with 23 bases between. Germline V lookup: CDR1 SQVTM, CDR2 ANQGSEA. This CDR3 spans 18 amino acids. The CDR3 coding sequence is TGCAGCGTTCAATCACAGGAGGGGACGCCAGGCTCTGGAAACACCATATATTTT. Its protein product is CSVQSQEGTPGSGNTIYF.

J is TRBJ1-1 and V is TRBV5-1, with D uncertain. This CDR3 is 14 amino acids long. V dropped 0 bases and J dropped 6 bases, with 12 bases sitting between them. CDR1 and CDR2 from the germline V gene are SGHRS and YFSETQ. The CDR3 region is CASSLEGRGAEAFF. The DNA of the CDR3 is TGCGCCAGCAGCTTGGAAGGGCGCGGGGCTGAAGCTTTCTTT.

The chain is built from TRBV6-5 and TRBJ1-5; D may be TRBD1 (5 bases). The CDR3 sequence is 14 residues long. V was shortened by 6 bases and J by 4 bases, with 13 bases between the two germline ends. The V gene's germline CDR1 is MNHEY and CDR2 SVGAGI. The CDR3 sequence is CASRPGLENQPQHF. The DNA for the CDR3 is TGTGCCAGCAGACCGGGGCTCGAGAATCAGCCCCAGCATTTT.

V is TRBV21-1 and J is TRBJ2-7; TRBD1, the table's D call, was not compared with the DNA. TRBV21-1 is a recognized pseudogene. The CDR3 is 14 residues long. The chain's CDR3 is CASSKDDIAYEQYF. DNA of the CDR3: TGTGCCAGCAGCAAAGATGACATTGCCTACGAGCAGTACTTC.